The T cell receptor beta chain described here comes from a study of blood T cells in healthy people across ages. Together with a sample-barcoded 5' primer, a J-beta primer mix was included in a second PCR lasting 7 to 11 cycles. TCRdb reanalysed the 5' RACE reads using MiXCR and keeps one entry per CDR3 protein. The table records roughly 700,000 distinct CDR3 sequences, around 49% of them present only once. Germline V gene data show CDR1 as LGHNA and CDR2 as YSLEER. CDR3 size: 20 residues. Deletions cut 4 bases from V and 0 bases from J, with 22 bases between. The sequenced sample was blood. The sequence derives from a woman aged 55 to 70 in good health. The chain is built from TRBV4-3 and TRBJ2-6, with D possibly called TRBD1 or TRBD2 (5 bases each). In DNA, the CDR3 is TGCGCCAGCAGCCCCTTCAAGAGGGGCGGCCGGGGCTCTGGGGCCAACGTCCTGACTTTC. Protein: CASSPFKRGGRGSGANVLTF.